One and the same sample provided the 22 T cell receptor beta chains below, sequenced in a study of cytomegalovirus exposure and HLA in healthy donors (dated by TCRdb to the late 2010s). Preparation of the library involved the immunoSEQ multiplex PCR assay. A mixture of 60 forward primers for TCR Vbeta segments and 13 reverse primers for TCR Jbeta segments was used in the multiplex PCR. In its TCRdb copy, this immuneACCESS table keeps in-frame sequences only and misses some clones. Where compared with another copy, unresolved V genes explain less than half of these, and the others have no known cause. The sample includes around 130,000 clones, with over 80% observed a single time. The ten most abundant clones make up roughly 1.2% of the sample. The specimen was PBMCs. These receptors all come from a boy younger than 18 in good health and CMV-seronegative.

The rearrangement uses TRBV7-9 and TRBJ1-4; 7 nucleotides agree with TRBD1. This CDR3 is 14 amino acids long. V lost 1 base to trimming and J lost 7 bases; unmatched junction nucleotides: 3. Germline V CDR1 and CDR2: SEHNR, FQNEAQ (reference sequence). CDR3 nucleotide sequence: TGTGCCAGCAGCTTAGAAAGACAGGGTGAAAAACTGTTTTTT. Translating it yields CASSLERQGEKLFF.

V usage is TRBV30 and J usage is TRBJ2-2; no reliable D call. The germline V and J ends were trimmed by 3 bases and 7 bases, with 21 bases remaining between them. The germline gives CDR1 GTSNPN, CDR2 SVGIG (reference sequence). This CDR3 is 16 amino acids long. CDR3 residues: CAWRSSSGWVNGELFF. CDR3 DNA: TGTGCCTGGAGAAGCTCTTCCGGGTGGGTGAACGGGGAGCTGTTTTTT.

In DNA, the CDR3 is TGTGCCAGTACCGGGGGATTGGCGAACACTGAAGCTTTCTTT. This codes for CASTGGLANTEAFF. The chain joins TRBV19 to TRBJ1-1; a weak D match, TRBD1 (5 bases). V dropped 7 bases and J dropped 1 base, with 13 bases sitting between them. CDR3 length equals 14 residues. Germline loops: CDR1 LNHDA, CDR2 SQIVND (reference sequence). The entire variable domain, with the rest obtained from reference TRBV19 and TRBJ1-1, is as follows: DGGITQSPKYLFRKEGQNVTLSCEQNLNHDAMYWYRQDPGQGLRLIYYSQIVNDFQKGDIAEGYSVSREKKESFPLTVTSAQKNPTAFYLCASTGGLANTEAFFGQGTRLTVV.

This sequence joins TRBV25-1 and TRBJ1-3, with a possible D match to TRBD1 (6 bases). CDR1 MGHDK and CDR2 SYGVNS come from the germline V gene. The CDR3 runs 13 residues. V gave up 10 bases and J gave up 2 bases, with 12 bases separating them. The CDR3 loop is CATSTGTGNTIYF. DNA for the CDR3: TGTGCCACCTCAACAGGGACTGGAAACACCATATATTTT.

The CDR3, as DNA: TGTGCCAGCCCCCCCGACAGGGGCACTGAAGCTTTCTTT. Residues: CASPPDRGTEAFF. The rearrangement joins TRBV7-9 to TRBJ1-1; 8 nucleotides line up with TRBD1. CDR3 length equals 13 residues. In germline, CDR1 is SEHNR, CDR2 FQNEAQ (reference sequence). V lost 8 bases, J lost 4 bases, and 6 bases stayed unmatched.

This clone was detected only a few times. The genes are TRBV7-8 and TRBJ2-1; TRBD2 aligns across 12 bases. V lost 4 bases, J lost 9 bases, and 7 bases stayed unmatched. This CDR3 comprises 15 residues. Germline V CDR1 and CDR2: SGHVS, FQNEAQ. CDR3 sequence (DNA): TGTGCCAGCAGCTCGACTAGCGGGAGAGTGGGTGAGCAGTTCTTC. This translates into CASSSTSGRVGEQFF.

V is TRBV5-1 and J is TRBJ1-2, with D unclear. Trimming stripped 2 bases from V and 2 bases from J, with 10 bases between. The germline V gene encodes CDR1 SGHRS and CDR2 YFSETQ. The CDR3 spans 14 residues. The CDR3 region is CASSFGPSNYGYTF. The CDR3 DNA reads TGCGCCAGCAGCTTCGGTCCGTCCAACTATGGCTACACCTTC.

V gene TRBV23-1 combines with J gene TRBJ2-7; no firm D call. TRBV23-1 is an ORF, and what it does is uncertain. CDR3 length equals 12 residues. Trimming took 0 bases from V and 7 from J, leaving 7 bases between them. The CDR3 sequence is CASSQSSREQYF. CDR3 sequence (DNA): TGCGCCAGCAGTCAATCGAGTCGGGAGCAGTACTTC.

This clone was counted once. V gene TRBV2 combines with J gene TRBJ1-3; 7 positions agree with TRBD1. This CDR3 comprises 13 residues. V lost 7 bases to trimming and J lost 5 bases; unmatched junction nucleotides: 5. Germline CDR1 SNHLY, CDR2 FYNNEI. The CDR3 here is CASIDRDRNTIYF. In DNA, the CDR3 is TGTGCCAGCATTGACAGGGATCGAAACACCATATATTTT.

The rearrangement joins TRBV6-1 to TRBJ2-1; a possible D gene is TRBD2 (6 bases). Trimming shortened V by 6 bases and J by 10 bases, and 16 bases separated the two germline ends. The CDR3 runs 13 residues. CDR1 and CDR2 from the germline V gene are MNHNS and SASEGT. CDR3 amino acids: CASSLSARGEQFF. CDR3 DNA sequence: TGTGCCAGCAGCCTTAGCGCCCGGGGGGAGCAGTTCTTC.

The rearrangement joins TRBV7-9 to TRBJ1-1; 12 bases line up with TRBD1. The CDR3 is made up of 17 amino acids. CDR1 and CDR2 (germline): SEHNR, FQNEAQ (reference sequence). V was clipped by 1 base and J by 2 bases; unmatched bases: 5. The CDR3 sequence is CASSLGGTGGLNTEAFF. For the CDR3, the DNA is TGTGCCAGCAGCTTAGGGGGGACAGGGGGCCTAAACACTGAAGCTTTCTTT.

The V and J genes are TRBV11-3 and TRBJ1-2, with a tentative D call TRBD1 (6 bases). Trimming stripped 4 bases from V and 9 bases from J, with 12 bases between. The CDR3 is made up of 12 amino acids. Germline V lookup: CDR1 SGHNT, CDR2 YENEEA. This chain's CDR3 is CASSSVRGSYTF. Here the CDR3 DNA reads TGTGCCAGCAGCTCTGTCAGGGGAAGCTACACCTTC.

CDR3 region: CASSPPLRLSYNEQFF. In DNA, the CDR3 is TGTGCCAGCTCACCACCGTTGAGACTCTCCTACAATGAGCAGTTCTTC. The V gene is TRBV18, the J gene TRBJ2-1; no reliable D call. V was cut by 0 bases and J by 0 bases, with 9 bases left in between. Looked up from germline, CDR1 is KGHSH and CDR2 is LQKENI. The CDR3 sequence is 16 residues long.

This chain links TRBV7-8 with TRBJ2-6; a weak D match, TRBD2 (6 bases). CDR3 length: 19 residues. V shed 0 bases and J shed 4 bases, with 19 bases lying between them. The germline gives CDR1 SGHVS, CDR2 FQNEAQ. CDR3 sequence: CASSLARDLGTAGANVLTF. In nucleotides, the CDR3 is TGTGCCAGCAGCTTAGCTCGGGACCTGGGGACTGCAGGGGCCAACGTCCTGACTTTC.

V and J are TRBV7-6 and TRBJ2-1; unclear D gene. The length of the CDR3 is 13 residues. Germline loops: CDR1 SGHVS, CDR2 FNYEAQ. V lost 5 bases, J lost 0 bases, and 5 bases lay in between. For the CDR3, the DNA is TGTGCCAGCAGCCCTAGCTCCTACAATGAGCAGTTCTTC. Residues: CASSPSSYNEQFF. Based on the CDR3 plus reference TRBV7-6 and TRBJ2-1, the full variable domain is GAGVSQSPRYKVTKRGQDVALRCDPISGHVSLYWYRQALGQGPEFLTYFNYEAQQDKSGLPNDRFSAERPEGSISTLTIQRTEQRDSAMYRCASSPSSYNEQFFGPGTRLTVL.

This chain links TRBV4-1 with TRBJ2-7; the D gene is possibly TRBD2 (6 bases). Germline V gives CDR1 MGHRA, CDR2 YSYEKL. The CDR3 is 14 amino acids. V was trimmed by 6 bases and J by 2 bases, leaving 14 bases between them. CDR3 in DNA: TGCGCCAGCAGACAGAACGGGGGAACCTACGAGCAGTACTTC. Translated: CASRQNGGTYEQYF.

V is TRBV2 and J is TRBJ2-1; a weak D match, TRBD2 (6 bases). Per the germline V gene, CDR1 is SNHLY and CDR2 is FYNNEI. The CDR3 spans 14 residues. V dropped 3 bases and J dropped 6 bases, with 12 bases sitting between them. Here the CDR3 DNA reads TGTGCCAGCAGTGATGGGGACTCGACCAATGAGCAGTTCTTC. Translating gives CASSDGDSTNEQFF. The entire variable domain, with the rest obtained from reference TRBV2 and TRBJ2-1, is as follows: EPEVTQTPSHQVTQMGQEVILRCVPISNHLYFYWYRQILGQKVEFLVSFYNNEISEKSEIFDDQFSVERPDGSNFTLKIRSTKLEDSAMYFCASSDGDSTNEQFFGPGTRLTVL.

The chain uses TRBV18 and TRBJ2-7; D is perhaps TRBD1 (6 bases). V was pared by 2 bases and J by 6 bases, with 17 bases between. This CDR3 spans 15 amino acids. Germline CDR1 reads KGHSH; CDR2 reads LQKENI. The CDR3 loop is CASSPEVGRGFEQYF. CDR3 coding DNA: TGTGCCAGCTCACCAGAGGTCGGCAGGGGATTCGAGCAGTACTTC.

This CDR3 reads CASSLALRGTTETQYF. CDR3 nucleotide sequence: TGTGCCAGCAGCTTAGCGCTCAGGGGCACTACGGAGACCCAGTACTTC. The chain employs TRBV7-9 and TRBJ2-5; perhaps TRBD1 as D (6 bases). V lost 0 bases and J 5 bases, leaving 16 bases between the germline ends. Per germline, CDR1 SEHNR and CDR2 FQNEAQ (reference sequence). CDR3 length: 16 amino acids.

This clone was picked up one time. The V call is TRBV19, the J call TRBJ1-4; D call uncertain. In germline, CDR1 is LNHDA, CDR2 SQIVND (reference sequence). The CDR3 consists of 15 residues. V shed 3 bases and J shed 6 bases, with 14 bases lying between them. CDR3 bases: TGTGCCAGTAGTATGAGGTCCGGGGTCTATGAAAAACTGTTTTTT. Protein: CASSMRSGVYEKLFF.

This clone was seen a handful of times. The CDR3 protein is CASSLGPGLAGGETQYF. The CDR3 nucleotides are TGCGCCAGCAGCTTGGGCCCGGGACTAGCGGGAGGAGAGACCCAGTACTTC. The chain employs TRBV5-1 and TRBJ2-5; 15 positions match TRBD2. V lost 0 bases to trimming and J lost 4 bases; unmatched junction nucleotides: 4. CDR1 SGHRS and CDR2 YFSETQ come from the germline V gene. The CDR3 runs 17 residues.

This chain joins TRBV25-1 and TRBJ2-3; TRBD1 might be the D (5 bases). The CDR3 has 15 amino acids. The V gene's germline CDR1 is MGHDK and CDR2 SYGVNS. Between the trimmed V and J ends, which lost 6 bases and 0 bases, there was a span of 13 bases. The CDR3 is CASSGRTTSTDTQYF. The CDR3 DNA reads as TGTGCCAGCAGCGGAAGGACAACCAGCACAGATACGCAGTATTTT.